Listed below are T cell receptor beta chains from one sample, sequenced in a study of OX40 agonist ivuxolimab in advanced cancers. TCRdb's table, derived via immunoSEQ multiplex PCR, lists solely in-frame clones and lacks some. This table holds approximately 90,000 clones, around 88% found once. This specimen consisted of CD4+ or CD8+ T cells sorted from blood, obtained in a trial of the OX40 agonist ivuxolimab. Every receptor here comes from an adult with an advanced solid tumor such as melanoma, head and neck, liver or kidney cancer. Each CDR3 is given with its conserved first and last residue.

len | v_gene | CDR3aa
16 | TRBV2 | CASSEGTGQGAYGYTF
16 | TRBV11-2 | CASSSFGTSYTGELFF
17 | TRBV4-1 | CASSPKRETVSTDTQYF
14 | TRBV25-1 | CASMEEGGAYGYTF
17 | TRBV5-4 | CASSLGPGAGPYYEQYF
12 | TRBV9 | CASSAPSDTQYF
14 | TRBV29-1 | CSVDGTSGYNEQFF
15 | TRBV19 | CASSIGWNSNQPQHF
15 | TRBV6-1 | CASSGRRRHLDEQYF
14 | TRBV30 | CAWRTGTARNEQYF
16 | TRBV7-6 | CASSPEIGSWTDTQYF
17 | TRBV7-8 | CASSLAPESLSGNTIYF
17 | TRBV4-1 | CASSKHLSGSNTGELFF
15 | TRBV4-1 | CASSQDTGGNYGYTF
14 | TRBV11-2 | CASSLQYSGNTIYF
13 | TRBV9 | CASSVDSPYEQYF
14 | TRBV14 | CASRLAGLGNTIYF
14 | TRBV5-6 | CASSLRQGGGGYTF
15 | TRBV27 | CASSLFGGRSGELFF